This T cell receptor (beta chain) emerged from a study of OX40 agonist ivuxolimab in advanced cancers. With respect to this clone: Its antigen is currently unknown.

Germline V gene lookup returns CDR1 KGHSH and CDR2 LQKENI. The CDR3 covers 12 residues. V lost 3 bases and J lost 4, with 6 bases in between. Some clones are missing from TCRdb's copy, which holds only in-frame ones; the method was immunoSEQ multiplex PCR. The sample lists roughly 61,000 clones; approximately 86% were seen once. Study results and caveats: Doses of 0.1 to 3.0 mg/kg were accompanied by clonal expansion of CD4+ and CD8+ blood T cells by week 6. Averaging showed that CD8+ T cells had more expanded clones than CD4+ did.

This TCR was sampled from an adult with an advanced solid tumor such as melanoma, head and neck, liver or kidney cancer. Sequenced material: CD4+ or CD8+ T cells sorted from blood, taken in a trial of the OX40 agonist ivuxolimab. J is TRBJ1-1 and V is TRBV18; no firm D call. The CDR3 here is CASSPEPTEAFF. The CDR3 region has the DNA TGTGCCAGCTCACCCGAACCCACTGAAGCTTTCTTT.